The 28 T cell receptor beta chains in this list originate from one sample, sequenced in a study of a mutant IDH1 vaccine in newly diagnosed glioma. Here immunoSEQ multiplex PCR was the method, and the copy in TCRdb shows in-frame clones only, minus some. The sample holds about 16,000 clones; less than 97% are singletons and the top ten take more than 3.5%. Regarding time point: baseline, week 1 (first vaccination visit). The treatment was: pre-vaccination baseline after standard-of-care therapy. The sample consisted of peripheral blood mononuclear cells (PBMCs), taken from a glioma patient treated with radiotherapy, temozolomide or both. These receptors were collected from a woman between 18 and 30 years old with glioma. Some clones in this sample may be carry-over from other donors' samples.

The chain couples TRBV5-1 to TRBJ2-7; D remains unclear. The V gene's germline CDR1 is SGHRS and CDR2 YFSETQ. V was trimmed by 6 bases and J by 3 bases, leaving 13 bases between them. This CDR3 has 13 amino acids. CDR3 in DNA: TGCGCCAGCAAGGTAGGAGAGAACTACGAGCAGTACTTC. Protein sequence: CASKVGENYEQYF.

This chain connects TRBV27 to TRBJ2-7; perhaps TRBD1 as D (6 bases). The germline V and J ends were trimmed by 4 bases and 6 bases, with 13 bases remaining between them. The CDR3 extends over 13 amino acids. CDR1 MNHEY and CDR2 SMNVEV come from the germline V gene (reference sequence). CDR3 region: CASSSVRGLEQYF. CDR3 DNA: TGTGCCAGCAGTTCAGTCAGGGGCCTCGAGCAGTACTTC.

V is TRBV5-5 and J is TRBJ2-2; D might be TRBD2 (6 bases). The CDR3 is 17 amino acids. V lost 4 bases to trimming and J lost 5 bases, with 21 bases between them. Germline V gene lookup returns CDR1 SGHKS and CDR2 YYEKEE (reference sequence). This chain's CDR3 is CASSPIWGGTGTGELFF. The CDR3, as DNA: TGTGCCAGCAGCCCTATTTGGGGCGGGACTGGGACCGGGGAGCTGTTTTTT.

The chain couples TRBV5-4 to TRBJ1-1; 7 nucleotides line up with TRBD1. Germline CDR1 and CDR2: SGHNT and YYREEE (reference sequence). The CDR3 consists of 12 residues. V dropped 7 bases and J dropped 12; count of bases not matched to a gene: 12. The CDR3 sequence is CASGETGLYSFF. CDR3 coding DNA: TGTGCCAGCGGGGAGACAGGGCTATACTCTTTCTTT.

CDR3 coding DNA: TGTGCCAGCAGCTCTCTTCTCGCTGAGCAGTTCTTC. It translates to CASSSLLAEQFF. V usage is TRBV11-2 and J usage is TRBJ2-1; D gene unclear. The germline V gene has CDR1 SGHAT and CDR2 FQNNGV. V was clipped by 4 bases and J by 9 bases, with 10 bases between them. The CDR3 is 12 residues long.

The chain links TRBV7-2 to TRBJ1-5; D may be TRBD1 (5 bases). The CDR3 is 15 amino acids. Deletions cut 5 bases from V and 2 bases from J, with 13 bases between. Germline lookup yields CDR1 SGHTA and CDR2 FQGNSA. In DNA form, the CDR3 reads TGTGCCAGCAGCAAACAGGCTGGGGGCAATCAGCCCCAGCATTTT. Its protein product is CASSKQAGGNQPQHF.

V usage is TRBV11-3 and J usage is TRBJ2-1; D perhaps matches TRBD2 (7 bases). Germline-derived CDR1 and CDR2 are SGHNT and YENEEA. CDR3 length equals 17 residues. V was clipped by 0 bases and J by 6 bases, with 18 bases between them. The CDR3 protein is CASSLDFPGLGGNEQFF. The CDR3 coding sequence is TGTGCCAGCAGCTTAGATTTCCCCGGACTAGGGGGCAATGAGCAGTTCTTC.

The chain uses TRBV5-4 and TRBJ2-1; D call uncertain. The germline CDR1 and CDR2 sequences are SGHNT and YYREEE (reference sequence). V was clipped by 2 bases and J by 5 bases, with 14 bases between them. The length of the CDR3 is 15 residues. Here the CDR3 DNA reads TGTGCCAGCAGCTTTAATCGCAGGCCCGACAATGAGCAGTTCTTC. Residues: CASSFNRRPDNEQFF.

V and J are TRBV7-9 and TRBJ2-1; the D call may be TRBD1 or TRBD2 (5 bases each). Trimming shortened V by 1 base and J by 0 bases, and 7 bases separated the two germline ends. The CDR3 spans 15 residues. Per germline, CDR1 SEHNR and CDR2 FQNEAQ (reference sequence). In DNA, the CDR3 is TGTGCCAGCAGCTTAGTGGGGGACTCCTACAATGAGCAGTTCTTC. It is translated as CASSLVGDSYNEQFF. Full variable domain (missing parts from reference TRBV7-9 and TRBJ2-1): DTGVSQNPRHKITKRGQNVTFRCDPISEHNRLYWYRQTLGQGPEFLTYFQNEAQLEKSRLLSDRFSAERPKGSFSTLEIQRTEQGDSAMYLCASSLVGDSYNEQFFGPGTRLTVL.

This clone was detected only once. This chain uses TRBV30 with TRBJ2-5; no clear D gene. The J call may not be correct, given that the DNA end is closer to TRBJ2-7. CDR3 length: 13 residues. The germline V gene has CDR1 GTSNPN and CDR2 SVGIG (reference sequence). Here the CDR3 reads CASNRADSYEQYF. The CDR3 nucleotides are TGTGCATCGAATCGTGCTGATTCCTACGAGCAGTACTTC.

V and J are TRBV7-9 and TRBJ2-1; TRBD1 matches 9 bases. The junction had 9 bases not matched to a gene; V was cut back by 3 bases and J by 6 bases. CDR1 SEHNR and CDR2 FQNEAQ come from the germline V gene (reference sequence). This CDR3 has 16 amino acids. Here the CDR3 DNA reads TGTGCCAGCAGCTTGGACAGGGGCCCTCAAGGCAATGAGCAGTTCTTC. Residues: CASSLDRGPQGNEQFF.

The rearrangement joins TRBV7-3 to TRBJ2-1; a weak D match, TRBD2 (6 bases). The CDR3 contains 13 residues. Germline V gene sequence: CDR1 SGHTA, CDR2 FQGTGA. Trimming shortened V by 3 bases and J by 7 bases, and 10 bases separated the two germline ends. DNA of the CDR3: TGTGCCAGCAGCTTTGGAGGGAGAAATGAGCAGTTCTTC. This gives the protein CASSFGGRNEQFF.

The rearrangement links TRBV6-1 to TRBJ1-4; no firm D call. CDR1 and CDR2 from the germline V gene are MNHNS and SASEGT. The CDR3 sequence is 14 residues long. The ends were cut back, 2 bases at V and 3 bases at J, with 7 bases in the middle. CDR3 in amino acids: CASSETGSNEKLFF. The CDR3 region has the DNA TGTGCCAGCAGTGAAACCGGATCTAATGAAAAACTGTTTTTT.

The chain recombines TRBV19 with TRBJ1-5; TRBD1 aligns across 9 bases. The CDR3 consists of 14 residues. Germline V lookup: CDR1 LNHDA, CDR2 SQIVND (reference sequence). The V segment lost 2 bases and the J segment 5 bases; nucleotides outside the gene matches: 1. The CDR3 bases are TGTGCCAGTAGTATACGGACAGGGGATCAGCCCCAGCATTTT. The encoded protein is CASSIRTGDQPQHF.

This sequence joins TRBV2 and TRBJ2-4; D might be TRBD1 or TRBD2, each matching 5 bases. The V end was cut by 11 bases, the J end by 5 bases, with 34 bases between. Germline CDR1 and CDR2: SNHLY and FYNNEI. CDR3 size: 19 residues. The CDR3 DNA follows: TGTGCCGAAGAGAGACTACAAGAGACAGCGGAGTATAGTGAAAACATTCAGTACTTC. This codes for CAEERLQETAEYSENIQYF.

As for this clone: The CDR3 carries no conserved terminal phenylalanine or tryptophan, so it likely arises from a read error. The limits of the CDR3 on the DNA are not certain, so only TCRdb's listed CDR3 is given. The chain couples TRBV20-1 to TRBJ2-7. The CDR3 length is 9 residues, termini included. CDR1 and CDR2 (germline): DFQATT, SNEGSKA (reference sequence). CDR3 region: CSARGGAGS.

V gene TRBV30 combines with J gene TRBJ1-1, with D possibly TRBD1 on 5 matching bases. CDR3 length equals 11 residues. Per the germline V gene, CDR1 is GTSNPN and CDR2 is SVGIG (reference sequence). The ends were cut back, 4 bases at V and 6 bases at J, with 9 bases in the middle. The CDR3 reads CAWTQGAEAFF. CDR3 DNA sequence: TGTGCCTGGACCCAGGGTGCTGAAGCTTTCTTT.

To note about this clone: Other DNA sequences in the sample encode the same CDR3. CDR3 amino acids: CASSPRDRNTGELFF. CDR3 sequence (DNA): TGTGCCAGCAGCCCGCGGGACAGAAACACCGGGGAGCTGTTTTTT. The rearrangement uses TRBV7-9 and TRBJ2-2; tentatively, D is TRBD1 (7 bases). The germline V gene has CDR1 SEHNR and CDR2 FQNEAQ (reference sequence). V lost 5 bases to trimming and J lost 2 bases, with 12 bases between them. CDR3 length: 15 residues.

The chain couples TRBV6-5 to TRBJ1-1; D is possibly TRBD1 (5 bases). V was shortened by 9 bases and J by 7 bases, with 12 bases between the two germline ends. Germline V lookup: CDR1 MNHEY, CDR2 SVGAGI. The CDR3 extends over 11 amino acids. CDR3 DNA: TGTGCCAGTAGACAGAATTTTGAAGCTTTCTTT. Translated: CASRQNFEAFF.

The chain combines TRBV7-8 with TRBJ2-3; weak D call: TRBD1 (7 bases). V was cut by 5 bases and J by 2 bases, with 14 bases left in between. This CDR3 is 15 amino acids long. Per germline, CDR1 SGHVS and CDR2 FQNEAQ. CDR3 residues: CASSTRGANTDTQYF. In DNA form, the CDR3 reads TGTGCCAGCAGCACCAGGGGGGCTAACACAGATACGCAGTATTTT.

The chain uses TRBV27 and TRBJ2-7; D may be TRBD1 (6 bases). The length of the CDR3 is 13 residues. V was clipped by 3 bases and J by 6 bases, with 12 bases between them. CDR1 and CDR2 from the germline V gene are MNHEY and SMNVEV (reference sequence). CDR3 coding DNA: TGTGCCAGCAGTTTTCGGCCAGGGGCCGAGCAGTACTTC. Protein: CASSFRPGAEQYF.

The chain is built from TRBV19 and TRBJ1-4; D not resolved. Germline V CDR1 and CDR2: LNHDA, SQIVND (reference sequence). The CDR3 extends over 13 amino acids. Trimming removed 11 bases at V and 2 bases at J, with 12 bases between. The DNA for the CDR3 is TGTGCCGGAAAAGCTGCGACTAATGAAAAACTGTTTTTT. Translated, it gives CAGKAATNEKLFF.

The count of this clone is one. The gene calls are TRBV9 and TRBJ1-6; D is possibly TRBD1 (6 bases). Trimming cost V 0 bases and J 10 bases, with 14 bases left between them. CDR1 and CDR2 from the germline V gene are SGDLS and YYNGEE. CDR3 length: 15 residues. CDR3 amino acids: CASSVGTVNLSPLHF. The DNA of the CDR3 is TGTGCCAGCAGCGTAGGGACAGTGAACCTATCACCCCTCCACTTT.

The V gene is TRBV2, the J gene TRBJ2-3; no clear D. The germline CDR1 and CDR2 sequences are SNHLY and FYNNEI. V was clipped by 6 bases and J by 6 bases, with 7 bases between them. CDR3 length: 11 residues. Here the CDR3 reads CASSLSDTQYF. CDR3 DNA: TGTGCCAGCAGCCTGTCCGATACGCAGTATTTT.

The CDR3 DNA reads TGTGCCAGCAGTTACTCTGGGGACTCCTATAATTCACCCCTCCACTTT. Translation gives CASSYSGDSYNSPLHF. The V gene is TRBV6-6, the J gene TRBJ1-6; D is undetermined. The CDR3 is 16 residues long. In germline, CDR1 is MNHNY, CDR2 SVGAGI (reference sequence). V shed 0 bases and J shed 0 bases, with 6 bases lying between them.

The V and J genes are TRBV19 and TRBJ1-2; no clear D gene. From germline, CDR1 is LNHDA and CDR2 SQIVND (reference sequence). Trimming left V 3 bases short and J 9 bases short, with 14 bases between. The CDR3 totals 13 residues. CDR3 in amino acids: CASSMSARLSYTF. DNA for the CDR3: TGTGCCAGTAGTATGAGTGCGAGATTGAGCTACACCTTC.

The chain is built from TRBV6-1 and TRBJ1-6, with unresolved D. CDR3 size: 16 residues. V was pared by 4 bases and J by 8 bases, with 18 bases between. Germline CDR1 and CDR2: MNHNS and SASEGT. This CDR3 is CASSAWRAQRDSPLHF. CDR3 coding DNA: TGTGCCAGCAGTGCCTGGAGGGCCCAAAGGGATTCACCCCTCCACTTT.

With respect to this clone: Relative to the germline gene, one junction end is altered; a read error may explain this. This chain uses TRBV7-7 with TRBJ2-5, with 8 positions matching TRBD2. The CDR3 consists of 16 residues. Germline CDR1 and CDR2: SSHAT and FNYEAQ (reference sequence). The CDR3 DNA is TGTGCTAGCAGCCTTGGGGCGGGAGGCGTCCAAGAGACCCAGTACTTC. Protein sequence: CASSLGAGGVQETQYF.